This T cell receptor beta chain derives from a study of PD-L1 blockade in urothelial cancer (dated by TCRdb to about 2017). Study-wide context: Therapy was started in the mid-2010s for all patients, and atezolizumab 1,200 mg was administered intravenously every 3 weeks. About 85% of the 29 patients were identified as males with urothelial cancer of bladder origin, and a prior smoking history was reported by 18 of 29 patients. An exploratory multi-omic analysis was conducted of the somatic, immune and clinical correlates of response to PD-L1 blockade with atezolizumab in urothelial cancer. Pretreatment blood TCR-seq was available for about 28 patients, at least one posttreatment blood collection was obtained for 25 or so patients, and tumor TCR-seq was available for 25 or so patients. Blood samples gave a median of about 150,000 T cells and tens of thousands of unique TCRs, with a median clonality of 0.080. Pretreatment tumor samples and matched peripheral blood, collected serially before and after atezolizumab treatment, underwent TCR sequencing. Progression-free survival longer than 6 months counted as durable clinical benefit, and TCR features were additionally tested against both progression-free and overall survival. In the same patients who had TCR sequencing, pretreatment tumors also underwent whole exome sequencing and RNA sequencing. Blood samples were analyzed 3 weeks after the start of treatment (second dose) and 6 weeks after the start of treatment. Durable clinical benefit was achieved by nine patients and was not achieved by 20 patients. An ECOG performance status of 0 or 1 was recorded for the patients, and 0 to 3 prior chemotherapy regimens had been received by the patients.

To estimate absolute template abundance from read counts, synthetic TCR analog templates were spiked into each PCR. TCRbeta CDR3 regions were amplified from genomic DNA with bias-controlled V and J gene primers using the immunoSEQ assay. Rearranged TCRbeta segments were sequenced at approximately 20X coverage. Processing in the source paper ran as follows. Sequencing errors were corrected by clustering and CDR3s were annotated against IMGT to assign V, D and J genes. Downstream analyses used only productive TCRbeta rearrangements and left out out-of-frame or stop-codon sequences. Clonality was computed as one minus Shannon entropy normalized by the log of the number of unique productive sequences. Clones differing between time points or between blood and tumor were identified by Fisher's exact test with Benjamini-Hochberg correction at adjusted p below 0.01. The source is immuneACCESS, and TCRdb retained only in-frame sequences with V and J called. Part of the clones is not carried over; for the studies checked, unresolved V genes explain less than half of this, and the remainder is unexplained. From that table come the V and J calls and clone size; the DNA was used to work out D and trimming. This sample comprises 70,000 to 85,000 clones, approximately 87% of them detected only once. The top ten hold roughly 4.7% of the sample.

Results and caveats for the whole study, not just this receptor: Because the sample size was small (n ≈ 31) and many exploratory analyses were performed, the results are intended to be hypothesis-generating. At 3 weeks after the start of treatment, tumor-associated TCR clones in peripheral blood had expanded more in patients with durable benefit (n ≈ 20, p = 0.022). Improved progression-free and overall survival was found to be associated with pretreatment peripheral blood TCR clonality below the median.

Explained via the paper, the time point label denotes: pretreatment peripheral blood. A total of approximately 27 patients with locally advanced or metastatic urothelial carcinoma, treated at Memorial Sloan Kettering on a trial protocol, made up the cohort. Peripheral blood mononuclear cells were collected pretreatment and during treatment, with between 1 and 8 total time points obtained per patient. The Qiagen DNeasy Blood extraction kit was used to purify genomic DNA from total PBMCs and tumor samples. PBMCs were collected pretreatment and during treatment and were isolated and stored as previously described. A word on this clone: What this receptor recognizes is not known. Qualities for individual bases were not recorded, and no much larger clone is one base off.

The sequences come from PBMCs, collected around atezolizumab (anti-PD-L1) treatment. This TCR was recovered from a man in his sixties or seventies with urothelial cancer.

DNA sequence: TGTGCCAGCAGCGTAGAACTAGCGGGAAGCACAGATACGCAGTATTTT. Its amino acids are CASSVELAGSTDTQYF. Rearrangement joined TRBV9 to TRBJ2-3, with 10 bases in between that match TRBD2. The CDR3 runs 16 residues from the cysteine to the phenylalanine. The only DNA kept is the CDR3, 48 bases in frame from the first base. CDR1 and CDR2 are read off the germline V gene as SGDLS and YYNGEE. V and J are trimmed by 0 bases and 0 bases, and the gene matches miss 1 base of the junction.